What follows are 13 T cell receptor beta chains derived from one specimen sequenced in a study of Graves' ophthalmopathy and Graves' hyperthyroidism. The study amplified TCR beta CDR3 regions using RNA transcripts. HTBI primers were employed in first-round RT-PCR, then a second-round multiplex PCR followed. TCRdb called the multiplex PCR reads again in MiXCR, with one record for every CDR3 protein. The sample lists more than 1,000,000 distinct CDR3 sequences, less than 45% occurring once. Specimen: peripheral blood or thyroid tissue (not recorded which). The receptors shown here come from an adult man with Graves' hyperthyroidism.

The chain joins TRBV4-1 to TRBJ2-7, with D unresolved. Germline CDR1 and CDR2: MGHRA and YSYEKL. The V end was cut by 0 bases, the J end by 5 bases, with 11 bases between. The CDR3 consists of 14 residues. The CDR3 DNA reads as TGCGCCAGCAGCCAAGAGTTCCGAATCGACGAGCAGTACTTC. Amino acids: CASSQEFRIDEQYF.

The CDR3 here is CSVTGTGGFETQYF. The CDR3 DNA reads as TGCAGCGTTACAGGGACAGGGGGTTTTGAGACCCAGTACTTC. V usage is TRBV29-1 and J usage is TRBJ2-5; 11 bases fit TRBD1. V shed 5 bases and J 5 bases; nucleotides not matched to a gene: 7. Per the germline V gene, CDR1 is SQVTM and CDR2 is ANQGSEA. The CDR3 spans 14 residues. Combining the CDR3 with reference TRBV29-1 and TRBJ2-5 gives the whole variable domain SAVISQKPSRDICQRGTSLTIQCQVDSQVTMMFWYRQQPGQSLTLIATANQGSEATYESGFVIDKFPISRPNLTFSTLTVSNMSPEDSSIYLCSVTGTGGFETQYFGPGTRLLVL.

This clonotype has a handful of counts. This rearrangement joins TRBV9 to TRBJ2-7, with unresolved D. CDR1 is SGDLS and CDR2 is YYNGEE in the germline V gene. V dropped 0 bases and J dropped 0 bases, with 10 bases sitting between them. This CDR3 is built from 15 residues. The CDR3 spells CASSVGHQASYEQYF. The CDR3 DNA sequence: TGTGCCAGCAGCGTAGGTCACCAGGCCTCCTACGAGCAGTACTTC.

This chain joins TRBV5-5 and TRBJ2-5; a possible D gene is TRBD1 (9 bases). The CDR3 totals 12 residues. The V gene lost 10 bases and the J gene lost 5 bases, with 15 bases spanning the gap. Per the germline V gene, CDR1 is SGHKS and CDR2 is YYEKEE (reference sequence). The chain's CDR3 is CASGGTGETQYF. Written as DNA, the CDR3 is TGTGCCTCGGGAGGGACAGGGGAGACCCAGTACTTC.

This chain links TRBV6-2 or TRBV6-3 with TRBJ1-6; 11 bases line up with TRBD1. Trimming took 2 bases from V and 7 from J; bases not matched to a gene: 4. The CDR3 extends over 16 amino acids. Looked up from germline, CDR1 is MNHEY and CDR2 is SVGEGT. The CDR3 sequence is CASSYHRDRGNSPLHF. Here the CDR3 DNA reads TGTGCCAGCAGTTACCATCGGGACAGGGGGAATTCACCCCTCCACTTT.

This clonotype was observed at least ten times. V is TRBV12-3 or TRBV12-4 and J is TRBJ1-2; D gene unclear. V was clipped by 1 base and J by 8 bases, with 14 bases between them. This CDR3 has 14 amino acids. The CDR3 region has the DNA TGTGCCAGCAGTTTAGGACGGGCCTTTGGCGGCTACACCTTC. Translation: CASSLGRAFGGYTF.

This chain's CDR3 is CASSPFPADRSGNTIYF. The CDR3, as DNA: TGTGCCAGCAGCCCCTTCCCCGCGGACCGCTCTGGAAACACCATATATTTT. This chain connects TRBV7-3 to TRBJ1-3; D is uncertain. Germline CDR1 and CDR2: SGHTA and FQGTGA. Trimming took 5 bases from V and 0 from J, leaving 17 bases between them. CDR3 length: 17 amino acids.

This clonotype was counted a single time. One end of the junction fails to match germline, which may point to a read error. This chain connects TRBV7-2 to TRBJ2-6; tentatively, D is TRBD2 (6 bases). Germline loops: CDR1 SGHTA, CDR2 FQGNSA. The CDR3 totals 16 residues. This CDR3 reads CASSPREMAGANVLTF. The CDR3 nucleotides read TGTGCCAGCAGCCCCCGGGAGATGGCTGGGGCCAACGTCCTTACTTTC.

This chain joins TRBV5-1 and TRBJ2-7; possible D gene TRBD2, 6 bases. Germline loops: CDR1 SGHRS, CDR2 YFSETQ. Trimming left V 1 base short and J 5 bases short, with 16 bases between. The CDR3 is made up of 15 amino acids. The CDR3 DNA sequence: TGCGCCAGCAGCTTGAAGTCTAGCGAGGGGAACGAGCAGTACTTC. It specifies CASSLKSSEGNEQYF. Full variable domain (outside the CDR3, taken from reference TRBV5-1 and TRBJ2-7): KAGVTQTPRYLIKTRGQQVTLSCSPISGHRSVSWYQQTPGQGLQFLFEYFSETQRNKGNFPGRFSGRQFSNSRSEMNVSTLELGDSALYLCASSLKSSEGNEQYFGPGTRLTVT.

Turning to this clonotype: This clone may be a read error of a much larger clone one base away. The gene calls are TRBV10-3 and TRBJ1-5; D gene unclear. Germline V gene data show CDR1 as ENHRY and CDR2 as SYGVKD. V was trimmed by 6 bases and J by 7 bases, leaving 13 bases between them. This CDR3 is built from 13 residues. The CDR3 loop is CAIRLALYQPQHF. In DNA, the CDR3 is TGTGCCATCAGACTTGCCCTCTACCAGCCCCAGCATTTT.

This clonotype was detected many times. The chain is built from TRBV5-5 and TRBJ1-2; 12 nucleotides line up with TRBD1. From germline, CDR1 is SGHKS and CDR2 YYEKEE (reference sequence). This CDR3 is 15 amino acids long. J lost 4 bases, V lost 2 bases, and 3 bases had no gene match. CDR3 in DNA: TGTGCCAGCAGCTTTGGGACAGGGGGCGGCTATGGCTACACCTTC. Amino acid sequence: CASSFGTGGGYGYTF.

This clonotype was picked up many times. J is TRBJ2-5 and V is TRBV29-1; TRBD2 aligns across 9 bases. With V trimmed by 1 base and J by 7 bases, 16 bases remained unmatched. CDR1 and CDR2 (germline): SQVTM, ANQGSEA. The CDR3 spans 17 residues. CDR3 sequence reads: CSVEGRRASGDIGTQYF. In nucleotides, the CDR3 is TGCAGCGTTGAAGGTCGAAGAGCTAGCGGGGACATAGGGACCCAGTACTTC. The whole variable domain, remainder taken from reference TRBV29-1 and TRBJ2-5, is SAVISQKPSRDICQRGTSLTIQCQVDSQVTMMFWYRQQPGQSLTLIATANQGSEATYESGFVIDKFPISRPNLTFSTLTVSNMSPEDSSIYLCSVEGRRASGDIGTQYFGPGTRLLVL.

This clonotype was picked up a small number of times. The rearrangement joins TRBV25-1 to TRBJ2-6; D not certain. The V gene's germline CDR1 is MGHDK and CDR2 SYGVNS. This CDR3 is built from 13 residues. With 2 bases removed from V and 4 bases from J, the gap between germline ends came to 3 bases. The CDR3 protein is CASSEPGANVLTF. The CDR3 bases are TGTGCCAGCAGTGAACCAGGGGCCAACGTCCTGACTTTC.